This T cell receptor (beta chain) originates from a study of T cell responses to AZD1222 COVID-19 vaccine. General observations from the study: Just a handful of people given AZD1222 tested seropositive at baseline. Following two doses of AZD1222, Spike-specific TCR breadth and depth rose.

The CDR3 contains 12 residues. V dropped 6 bases and J dropped 6 bases, with 12 bases sitting between them. The germline V gene encodes CDR1 MNHNY and CDR2 SVGAGI (reference sequence). This clone appeared once. Its matching antigen is unknown. The table came from immunoSEQ multiplex PCR; TCRdb's copy has only in-frame clones and leaves some out. This sample yields around 110,000 clones, of which more than 80% are seen a single time; about 3% belongs to the top ten. This TCR was recovered from an adult in good health. Sequencing used peripheral blood, obtained on day 0 of AZD1222 vaccination. The V call is TRBV6-6, the J call TRBJ2-7; D is ambiguous. CDR3 coding DNA: TGTGCCAGCAGCGACCCCCCGGTCGAGCAGTACTTC. It encodes CASSDPPVEQYF.